The following is a T cell receptor beta chain sequence with its context. The Seattle site enrolled patients during active infection and followed them longitudinally. In the source study's methods: The assay estimated nucleated cells by amplifying reference gene primers. The data were produced by immunoSEQ multiplex PCR, yet TCRdb's version contains in-frame clones alone and is incomplete. The V and J calls and clone size come from that table; D and trimming were worked out from the DNA. The sample includes about 130,000 clones, 70% to 80% of them seen just once. The record originates from a study of blood T cell repertoires in COVID-19. Turning to the study itself: PBMCs, B-cell-depleted T cells, or T cells provided the cDNA or gDNA that made up the material.

The length of the CDR3 is 16 residues. The germline gives CDR1 KGHDR, CDR2 SFDVKD. The junction had 11 bases not matched to a gene; V was cut back by 5 bases and J by 6 bases. The sequence derives from a woman aged 70-85 years with COVID-19, enrolled during active disease. Sample: peripheral blood. The chain carries TRBV24-1 and TRBJ1-2, with 10 bases fitting TRBD1. CDR3 sequence: CATSASLGQGLNGYTF. The CDR3, as DNA: TGTGCCACCAGTGCGTCCTTGGGACAGGGGTTGAATGGCTACACCTTC.